This T cell receptor beta chain was retrieved from a study of blood T cell repertoires in COVID-19. Study details: T cells, B-cell-depleted T cells, or PBMCs provided the cDNA or gDNA that served as material.

V shed 5 bases and J 2 bases; nucleotides not matched to a gene: 21. CDR3 length: 19 amino acids. CDR1 and CDR2 from the germline V gene are SGHAT and FQNNGV. Authors' processing steps: How many nucleated cells were present was estimated from reference gene primer amplification. The protocol was immunoSEQ multiplex PCR, while the TCRdb copy is restricted to in-frame clones and leaves out a portion. Clone size and V and J calls were adopted from that table, with D and trimming inferred from the DNA. Among roughly 250,000 clones, roughly 91% were seen once, and the ten largest hold under 9.5%. Cohort 3 donors were reported recovered after two negative PCRs, clearance, or symptom resolution.

This receptor was identified in a man aged 35 to 55 who had recovered from COVID-19. Source material: PBMCs or T cells enriched from blood (not recorded which). The V gene is TRBV11-2, the J gene TRBJ2-7; 7 bases line up with TRBD2. The CDR3 DNA reads as TGTGCCAGCAGCATAGCCCCCCACGTGCGGACTAGGGCAACCTACGAGCAGTACTTC. As protein: CASSIAPHVRTRATYEQYF.